This entry is about one T cell receptor (beta chain). Method: immunoSEQ multiplex PCR; TCRdb's copy keeps in-frame clones and lacks some. This table has around 85,000 clones, about 93% appearing once. These data come from a study of control samples from healthy donors and cancer patients. J lost 7 bases, V lost 1 base, and 8 bases had no gene match. Germline V gene lookup returns CDR1 MGHRA and CDR2 YSYEKL. The CDR3 is 16 residues long. The chain is built from TRBV4-1 and TRBJ2-1; 9 bases fit TRBD2. The sample was blood. The clonotype was recovered from a woman younger than 35 in good health. CDR3 coding DNA: TGCGCCAGCAGCCAAGCACCGGGACTAGCAACAAATGAGCAGTTCTTC. This gives the protein CASSQAPGLATNEQFF.